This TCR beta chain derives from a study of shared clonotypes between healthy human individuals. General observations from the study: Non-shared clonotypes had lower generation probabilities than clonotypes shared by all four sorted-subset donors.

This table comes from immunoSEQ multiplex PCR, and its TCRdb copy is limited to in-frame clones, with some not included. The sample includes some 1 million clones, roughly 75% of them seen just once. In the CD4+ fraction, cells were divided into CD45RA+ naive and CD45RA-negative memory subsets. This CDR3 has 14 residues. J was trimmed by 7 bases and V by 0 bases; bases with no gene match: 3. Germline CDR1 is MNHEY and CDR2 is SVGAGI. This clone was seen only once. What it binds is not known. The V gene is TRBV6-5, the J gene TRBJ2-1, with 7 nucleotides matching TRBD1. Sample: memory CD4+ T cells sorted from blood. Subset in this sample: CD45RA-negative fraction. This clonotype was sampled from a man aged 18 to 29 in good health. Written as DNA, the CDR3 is TGTGCCAGCAGTTACTCGACAGGGTTGAATGAGCAGTTCTTC. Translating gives CASSYSTGLNEQFF.